This passage covers 28 T cell receptor beta chains from one sample sequenced in a study of cytomegalovirus exposure and HLA in healthy donors (dated by TCRdb to between 2016 and 2019). The library was obtained by the immunoSEQ multiplex PCR assay. For the multiplex PCR, a mixture combining 60 forward primers for TCR Vbeta segments and 13 reverse primers for TCR Jbeta segments was used. The source is immuneACCESS, and TCRdb retained only in-frame sequences with V and J called. Part of the clones is not carried over; for the studies checked, unresolved V genes explain less than half of this, and the remainder is unexplained. Here the sample has about 140,000 clones; roughly three quarters occur a single time. The top ten clonotypes cover 2.2% of the sample. Sequenced: PBMCs. The receptors stem from a man younger than 40 in good health and CMV-seronegative.

The chain recombines TRBV9 with TRBJ2-1; the D is unclear. Germline V gives CDR1 SGDLS, CDR2 YYNGEE. V lost 4 bases, J lost 2 bases, and 13 bases lay in between. The CDR3 has 15 residues. This chain's CDR3 is CASSKSGSPYNEQFF. The CDR3, as DNA: TGTGCCAGCAGCAAGTCGGGTTCTCCCTACAATGAGCAGTTCTTC.

The chain recombines TRBV5-1 with TRBJ2-3; TRBD2 matches at 7 bases. This CDR3 is built from 15 residues. CDR1 and CDR2 (germline): SGHRS, YFSETQ. J lost 5 bases, V lost 0 bases, and 6 bases had no gene match. Written as DNA, the CDR3 is TGCGCCAGCAGCTTGGAAGGGAGGGTTGTAGATACGCAGTATTTT. Translating it yields CASSLEGRVVDTQYF.

This chain joins TRBV11-3 and TRBJ2-1; D might be TRBD2 (6 bases). Trimming stripped 4 bases from V and 9 bases from J, with 13 bases between. The CDR3 totals 13 residues. CDR1 is SGHNT and CDR2 is YENEEA in the germline V gene. CDR3 protein: CASSSRDFGEQFF. CDR3 bases: TGTGCCAGCAGCTCGCGGGATTTTGGTGAGCAGTTCTTC.

The chain uses TRBV28 and TRBJ1-2, with 7 positions matching TRBD1. V was pared by 2 bases and J by 8 bases, with 11 bases of the junction left unmatched. Germline loops: CDR1 MDHEN, CDR2 SYDVKM. The CDR3 contains 15 residues. The CDR3 sequence is CASSLLTGEWKGYTF. As DNA, the CDR3 is TGTGCCAGCAGTTTACTCACAGGGGAGTGGAAAGGCTACACCTTC.

The DNA for the CDR3 is TGTGCCAGTAGGGCAGCGGGAACCTACGAGCAGTACTTC. Protein sequence: CASRAAGTYEQYF. The V call is TRBV19, the J call TRBJ2-7; 7 nucleotides match TRBD2. From germline, CDR1 is LNHDA and CDR2 SQIVND (reference sequence). The CDR3 loop spans 13 amino acids. Trimming removed 6 bases from V and 2 bases from J; junction bases left unmatched: 4.

V gene TRBV7-9 combines with J gene TRBJ2-2; D is unclear. The CDR3 runs to 15 residues. Trimming stripped 5 bases from V and 0 bases from J, with 10 bases between. Germline V gene data show CDR1 as SEHNR and CDR2 as FQNEAQ (reference sequence). CDR3 nucleotide sequence: TGTGCCAGCAGCAGCTGGCAGGCGAACACCGGGGAGCTGTTTTTT. Amino acids: CASSSWQANTGELFF.

The V and J genes are TRBV6-5 and TRBJ1-2, with 8 bases aligning to TRBD1. Germline V gene lookup returns CDR1 MNHEY and CDR2 SVGAGI. Trimming removed 4 bases from V and 7 bases from J; junction bases left unmatched: 8. CDR3 length: 14 amino acids. The CDR3 DNA is TGTGCCAGCAGTTCTCCGGACAGGGTCGGTGGCTACACCTTC. Amino acids: CASSSPDRVGGYTF.

The chain combines TRBV9 with TRBJ2-2; D call uncertain. CDR1 SGDLS and CDR2 YYNGEE come from the germline V gene. This CDR3 has 14 residues. V lost 2 bases and J 3 bases, leaving 8 bases between the germline ends. CDR3 sequence: CASSVGVYTGELFF. Written as DNA, the CDR3 is TGTGCCAGCAGCGTTGGAGTTTACACCGGGGAGCTGTTTTTT.

This clone has more than one count but fewer than ten. The chain has TRBV6-1 and TRBJ2-3; D call uncertain. V was cut by 6 bases and J by 5 bases, with 12 bases left in between. CDR1 MNHNS and CDR2 SASEGT come from the germline V gene. The CDR3 totals 13 residues. Written as DNA, the CDR3 is TGTGCCAGCAGCCGGAGTGTGAGAGATACGCAGTATTTT. Translation: CASSRSVRDTQYF.

The CDR3 reads CASSAGGAGETQYF. Here the CDR3 DNA reads TGTGCCAGCAGCGCCGGGGGGGCGGGTGAGACCCAGTACTTC. This chain links TRBV28 with TRBJ2-5, with 8 bases lining up with TRBD2. Germline trimming cut 6 bases from V and 5 bases from J; bases unmatched to any gene: 8. Germline V gene data show CDR1 as MDHEN and CDR2 as SYDVKM. The CDR3 is 14 amino acids.

J is TRBJ2-7 and V is TRBV28, with 7 positions matching TRBD2. CDR1 and CDR2 (germline): MDHEN, SYDVKM. CDR3 length: 14 amino acids. J was trimmed by 3 bases and V by 8 bases; bases with no gene match: 10. The CDR3 region has the DNA TGTGCCAGCGTATCCCTCCGGGGGGACTACGAGCAGTACTTC. Translation gives CASVSLRGDYEQYF.

This clone occurred a few times. The gene calls are TRBV5-4 and TRBJ2-7; TRBD1 matches 8 bases. The CDR3 totals 14 residues. The ends lost 4 bases at V and 4 bases at J; junction bases unmatched: 7. CDR1 and CDR2 (germline): SGHNT, YYREEE (reference sequence). CDR3 DNA: TGTGCCAGCAGCCTACCGGGACAGGTGTACGAGCAGTACTTC. Protein: CASSLPGQVYEQYF.

The V call is TRBV27, the J call TRBJ2-1; weak D call: TRBD2 (6 bases). The V end lost 6 bases, the J end lost 5 bases, and 23 bases lay between the germline ends. The CDR3 loop spans 17 amino acids. CDR1 is MNHEY, CDR2 SMNVEV, per germline (reference sequence). The CDR3 spells CASSLRFRDWTNNEQFF. CDR3 DNA sequence: TGTGCCAGCAGCCTAAGGTTTCGGGACTGGACGAACAATGAGCAGTTCTTC.

The V and J genes are TRBV18 and TRBJ2-5; TRBD1 agrees at 7 bases. Germline CDR1 KGHSH, CDR2 LQKENI. V lost 0 bases and J lost 7; bases outside the gene matches: 8. This CDR3 has 15 residues. CDR3 DNA sequence: TGTGCCAGCTCACCACCTCGACAGGGTTTGGCGACCCAGTACTTC. It specifies CASSPPRQGLATQYF.

This clone came up a few times. The chain is built from TRBV7-2 and TRBJ2-7, with D tentatively TRBD1 (6 bases). Germline V gene sequence: CDR1 SGHTA, CDR2 FQGNSA. This CDR3 has 13 amino acids. V was shortened by 5 bases and J by 2 bases, with 10 bases between the two germline ends. The CDR3 bases are TGTGCCAGCAGCCCAGGACAGACCTACGAGCAGTACTTC. Encoded protein: CASSPGQTYEQYF.

This clone was observed a few times. The CDR3 DNA reads TGCGCCAGCAGCCTAATCTTAACCGGGGAGCTGTTTTTT. Protein sequence: CASSLILTGELFF. The V gene is TRBV4-1, the J gene TRBJ2-2, with no clear D. The V end lost 4 bases, the J end lost 5 bases, and 8 bases lay between the germline ends. The CDR3 has 13 amino acids. Germline values: CDR1 MGHRA, CDR2 YSYEKL.

The chain couples TRBV28 to TRBJ2-7; 9 bases map to TRBD2. Matching the DNA end better, TRBJ2-5 makes the J call doubtful. The CDR3 has 15 amino acids. Germline V gene data show CDR1 as MDHEN and CDR2 as SYDVKM. The CDR3 spells CASSLAGLASRTQYF. CDR3 DNA sequence: TGTGCCAGCAGTTTAGCGGGACTAGCTTCTCGGACCCAGTACTTC.

The rearrangement links TRBV6-6 to TRBJ2-7, with D tentatively TRBD1 (5 bases). The germline V gene has CDR1 MNHNY and CDR2 SVGAGI (reference sequence). CDR3 length: 13 amino acids. V shed 4 bases and J shed 0 bases, with 7 bases lying between them. CDR3 sequence (DNA): TGTGCCAGCAGTTTGACAGCCTCCTACGAGCAGTACTTC. It specifies CASSLTASYEQYF.

The gene calls are TRBV7-2 and TRBJ2-3; maybe TRBD1 (5 bases). The CDR3 covers 14 residues. Germline V gene sequence: CDR1 SGHTA, CDR2 FQGNSA. V gave up 5 bases and J gave up 2 bases, with 11 bases separating them. The CDR3: CASSKDSLTDTQYF. In DNA form, the CDR3 reads TGTGCCAGCAGCAAAGACAGCCTCACAGATACGCAGTATTTT.

The rearrangement joins TRBV6-5 to TRBJ2-7, with 9 nucleotides matching TRBD1. V trimming: 0 bases; J trimming: 3 bases; junction bases outside the gene matches: 3. CDR1 is MNHEY and CDR2 is SVGAGI in the germline V gene. CDR3 length: 15 amino acids. The CDR3 loop is CASSYSMTGGYEQYF. In nucleotides, the CDR3 is TGTGCCAGCAGTTACTCGATGACAGGGGGCTACGAGCAGTACTTC.

This chain uses TRBV28 with TRBJ1-5; the match to TRBD1 covers 8 bases. CDR3 length: 15 amino acids. Germline V lookup: CDR1 MDHEN, CDR2 SYDVKM. V was pared by 6 bases and J by 5 bases, with 9 bases of the junction left unmatched. CDR3: CASRHDRDRYQPQHF. DNA for the CDR3: TGTGCCAGCAGACACGACCGGGACAGGTATCAGCCCCAGCATTTT.

This rearrangement joins TRBV9 to TRBJ2-1; 7 positions agree with TRBD2. CDR3 length equals 14 residues. J gave up 4 bases and V 3 bases, and 4 bases lay outside the gene matches. Germline V gene lookup returns CDR1 SGDLS and CDR2 YYNGEE. The CDR3 bases are TGTGCCAGCAGCGAGAGCGGGAAGTACAATGAGCAGTTCTTC. This codes for CASSESGKYNEQFF. Full variable domain (rest looked up from reference TRBV9 and TRBJ2-1): DSGVTQTPKHLITATGQRVTLRCSPRSGDLSVYWYQQSLDQGLQFLIQYYNGEERAKGNILERFSAQQFPDLHSELNLSSLELGDSALYFCASSESGKYNEQFFGPGTRLTVL.

The rearrangement links TRBV7-9 to TRBJ2-7, with no clear D. The length of the CDR3 is 14 residues. With 1 base removed from V and 0 bases from J, the gap between germline ends came to 7 bases. Looked up from germline, CDR1 is SEHNR and CDR2 is FQNEAQ (reference sequence). The CDR3 loop is CASSLDRSSYEQYF. The CDR3 DNA reads as TGTGCCAGCAGCTTAGACAGAAGCTCCTACGAGCAGTACTTC. Looking up the rest from reference TRBV7-9 and TRBJ2-7 gives the full variable domain: DTGVSQNPRHKITKRGQNVTFRCDPISEHNRLYWYRQTLGQGPEFLTYFQNEAQLEKSRLLSDRFSAERPKGSFSTLEIQRTEQGDSAMYLCASSLDRSSYEQYFGPGTRLTVT.

Only a few counts were recorded for this clone. CDR3 loop: CASSPGLNYGYTF. CDR3 nucleotide sequence: TGTGCCAGCAGCCCCGGACTGAACTATGGCTACACCTTC. The chain recombines TRBV6-6 with TRBJ1-2; D unresolved. Germline CDR1 is MNHNY and CDR2 is SVGAGI (reference sequence). The V end was cut by 6 bases, the J end by 2 bases, with 10 bases between. There are 13 residues in the CDR3.

This clone was seen more than once but under ten times. The chain joins TRBV10-3 to TRBJ2-1; the match to TRBD2 covers 9 bases. Germline values: CDR1 ENHRY, CDR2 SYGVKD. CDR3 size: 15 residues. V was pared by 3 bases and J by 3 bases, with 3 bases of the junction left unmatched. CDR3 DNA: TGTGCCATCAGTGAAACTAGCGGGTTCTACAATGAGCAGTTCTTC. Translated: CAISETSGFYNEQFF.

This chain uses TRBV7-9 with TRBJ2-5; the match to TRBD2 covers 7 bases. The V gene end was trimmed by 5 bases and the J gene end by 2 bases; junction bases not matched to a gene: 8. The CDR3 is 15 residues long. Germline loops: CDR1 SEHNR, CDR2 FQNEAQ (reference sequence). The CDR3 DNA sequence: TGTGCCAGCAGCGGTTTGGGAGGGAGGCAAGAGACCCAGTACTTC. Protein product: CASSGLGGRQETQYF.

The V gene is TRBV9, the J gene TRBJ2-2; 7 positions agree with TRBD2. The trim removed 3 bases at V and 4 bases at J, leaving 6 bases unmatched. The length of the CDR3 is 15 residues. Germline V CDR1 and CDR2: SGDLS, YYNGEE. CDR3 sequence (DNA): TGTGCCAGCAGCGCCCTCGGACTAGTCACCGGGGAGCTGTTTTTT. Translated: CASSALGLVTGELFF. The entire variable domain, with the rest obtained from reference TRBV9 and TRBJ2-2, is as follows: DSGVTQTPKHLITATGQRVTLRCSPRSGDLSVYWYQQSLDQGLQFLIQYYNGEERAKGNILERFSAQQFPDLHSELNLSSLELGDSALYFCASSALGLVTGELFFGEGSRLTVL.

This clone was recorded a few times. This chain uses TRBV7-2 with TRBJ1-1; D gene uncertain. Germline V lookup: CDR1 SGHTA, CDR2 FQGNSA. This CDR3 has 12 amino acids. The ends were cut back, 3 bases at V and 5 bases at J, with 7 bases in the middle. CDR3 DNA: TGTGCCAGCAGCTTCCGCGTAACTGAAGCTTTCTTT. Encoded protein: CASSFRVTEAFF. Supplemented by reference TRBV7-2 and TRBJ1-1, the full variable domain reads GAGVSQSPSNKVTEKGKDVELRCDPISGHTALYWYRQSLGQGLEFLIYFQGNSAPDKSGLPSDRFSAERTGGSVSTLTIQRTQQEDSAVYLCASSFRVTEAFFGQGTRLTVV.